These T cell receptor beta chains were read from a single sample in a study. TCRdb independently ran MiXCR on the RT-PCR reads; one entry per CDR3 protein. The sample includes about 680,000 distinct CDR3 sequences, 12% to 15% of them seen just once. Source material: memory CD4+ T cells from blood. Receptors were obtained from a female donor in good health, serving as a healthy control. CDR3s include the opening cysteine and the closing phenylalanine or tryptophan. D genes are given only for firm matches. Some rows mark clone size as missing; the rest say once, few, many or name a class of expanded clone.

>TRBD1|18|TRBJ2-3|TRBV24-1|.
CATSETGTAVSAQDTQYF
TGTGCCACCAGTGAGACCGGGACAGCGGTTTCCGCCCAAGATACGCAGTATTTT
>.|15|TRBJ2-1|TRBV3-1|many
CASSQVTGTYNEQFF
TGTGCCAGCAGCCAAGTTACCGGGACTTACAATGAGCAGTTCTTC
>TRBD1|15|TRBJ2-3|TRBV6-6|few
CASRGRDRLTDTQYF
TGTGCCAGCAGAGGACGGGACAGGCTCACAGATACGCAGTATTTT
>.|13|TRBJ2-2|TRBV7-2|many
CASSLGSAGELFF
TGTGCCAGCAGCTTAGGGAGCGCCGGGGAGCTGTTTTTT
>TRBD2|17|TRBJ2-2|TRBV15|.
CATSRRLAGGVAGELFF
TGTGCCACCAGCAGAAGACTAGCGGGAGGGGTGGCCGGGGAGCTGTTTTTT
>TRBD1|15|TRBJ1-4|TRBV7-9|.
CASSRQGSTNEKLFF
TGTGCCAGCAGCCGACAGGGCTCAACTAATGAAAAACTGTTTTTT
>TRBD1|16|TRBJ2-3|TRBV7-8|.
CASSLRSGTGGDTQYF
TGTGCCAGCAGCTTACGGTCGGGGACAGGGGGAGATACGCAGTATTTT
>.|15|TRBJ2-3|TRBV9|few
CASSSRPGFADTQYF
TGTGCCAGCAGCTCCCGGCCGGGATTCGCAGATACGCAGTATTTT
>TRBD1|15|TRBJ1-1|TRBV20-1|.
CSARDAEGANTEAFF
TGCAGTGCTAGAGATGCGGAGGGGGCCAATACTGAAGCTTTCTTT
>.|13|TRBJ1-2|TRBV11-2|.
CASSLPRSDGYTF
TGTGCCAGCAGCTTGCCCAGGAGCGATGGCTACACCTTC
>TRBD2|14|TRBJ2-1|TRBV5-1|.
CASSLAGFYNEQFF
TGCGCCAGCAGTTTAGCGGGATTCTACAATGAGCAGTTCTTC
>.|13|TRBJ2-1|TRBV5-1|many
CASSRTTGNEQFF
TGCGCCAGCAGTCGGACTACCGGCAATGAGCAGTTCTTC
>TRBD2|15|TRBJ2-3|TRBV20-1|.
CSAPTSGGAGDTQYF
TGCAGTGCCCCGACTAGCGGGGGGGCAGGAGATACGCAGTATTTT
>TRBD2|15|TRBJ2-2|TRBV20-1|few
CSARSGGPNTGELFF
TGCAGTGCTAGATCGGGGGGGCCTAACACCGGGGAGCTGTTTTTT
>.|14|TRBJ2-3|TRBV7-2|many
CASSPPGLGDTQYF
TGTGCCAGCAGCCCTCCGGGGCTTGGAGATACGCAGTATTTT
>TRBD1|13|TRBJ2-1|TRBV12-3/TRBV12-4|many
CASSSTGTHEQFF
TGTGCCAGCAGTTCGACAGGGACCCATGAGCAGTTCTTC
>.|13|TRBJ1-5|TRBV15|many
CATSRDQFRDKHF
TGTGCCACCAGCAGGGATCAATTCCGGGACAAACATTTT
>.|14|TRBJ2-7|TRBV20-1|.
CSARDRIGGYEQYF
TGCAGTGCTAGAGATAGAATAGGGGGCTACGAGCAGTACTTC
>.|15|TRBJ2-6|TRBV20-1|.
CSAREGGFGANVLTF
TGCAGTGCTAGAGAGGGAGGTTTTGGGGCCAACGTCCTGACTTTC
>.|16|TRBJ1-4|TRBV5-1|.
CASSLGSTGKEEKLFF
TGCGCCAGCAGCTTGGGCTCGACGGGTAAGGAGGAAAAACTGTTTTTT
>TRBD1|16|TRBJ2-7|TRBV6-6|many
CASSLFPGQGAHEQYF
TGTGCCAGCAGCCTATTTCCAGGACAGGGGGCCCACGAGCAGTACTTC
>TRBD2|17|TRBJ2-3|TRBV29-1|many
CSVKGLAGGRGSDTQYF
TGCAGCGTTAAGGGACTAGCGGGAGGAAGGGGGTCAGATACGCAGTATTTT
>.|13|TRBJ1-1|TRBV7-3|many
CASSFRANTEAFF
TGTGCCAGCAGCTTCCGGGCGAACACTGAAGCTTTCTTT
>.|14|TRBJ1-2|TRBV7-2|once
CASSLAWAAYGYTF
TGTGCCAGCAGCTTAGCGTGGGCGGCCTATGGCTACACCTTC
>.|13|TRBJ2-7|TRBV29-1|.
CSVRRDTSYEQYF
TGCAGCGTCCGCCGGGACACCTCATACGAGCAGTACTTC
>TRBD1|16|TRBJ1-1|TRBV28|.
CATITGGADDRTEAFF
TGTGCCACTATTACAGGGGGCGCAGATGATCGGACTGAAGCTTTCTTT
>.|18|TRBJ2-2|TRBV10-3|.
CAISEGPGRGVNTGELFF
TGTGCCATCAGTGAGGGCCCGGGCAGGGGAGTGAACACCGGGGAGCTGTTTTTT
>TRBD2|15|TRBJ2-5|TRBV12-3/TRBV12-4|many
CASSSPGLGVGTQYF
TGTGCCAGCAGTTCCCCGGGACTAGGGGTCGGGACCCAGTACTTC